A single sample is the source of the 27 T cell receptor beta chains below, sequenced in a study of T cell changes during pregnancy in multiple sclerosis. The data were produced by immunoSEQ multiplex PCR, yet TCRdb's version contains in-frame clones alone and is incomplete. Found here are tens of thousands of clones, around 93% of them singletons; the top ten hold roughly 29%. The specimen was CD8+ T cells from peripheral blood mononuclear cells, collected before pregnancy. Receptors originate from a female donor with multiple sclerosis, enrolled in a pregnancy study.

The count of this clone is one. This chain uses TRBV27 with TRBJ2-7; TRBD2 is a possible D gene (6 bases). With 3 bases removed from V and 0 bases from J, the gap between germline ends came to 6 bases. CDR1 and CDR2 from the germline V gene are MNHEY and SMNVEV (reference sequence). This CDR3 has 13 residues. CDR3 sequence reads: CASSLGGSYEQYF. DNA for the CDR3: TGTGCCAGCAGTTTGGGAGGCTCCTACGAGCAGTACTTC.

The chain carries TRBV27 and TRBJ2-3, with 9 bases fitting TRBD2. This CDR3 comprises 15 residues. The V and J ends lost 2 bases and 4 bases, in that order; junction bases with no gene match: 4. CDR1 MNHEY and CDR2 SMNVEV come from the germline V gene (reference sequence). The CDR3 DNA reads TGTGCCAGCAGTTTAGGCGGGAGGGAGGCAGATACGCAGTATTTT. It translates to CASSLGGREADTQYF.

V is TRBV9 and J is TRBJ1-2; TRBD1 matches 7 bases. The germline CDR1 and CDR2 sequences are SGDLS and YYNGEE. The CDR3 sequence is 16 residues long. V was pared by 3 bases and J by 3 bases, with 11 bases of the junction left unmatched. Here the CDR3 DNA reads TGTGCCAGCAGCGCAGGCCCTGACAGGGCTGACTATGGCTACACCTTC. This encodes CASSAGPDRADYGYTF. Supplemented by reference TRBV9 and TRBJ1-2, the full variable domain reads DSGVTQTPKHLITATGQRVTLRCSPRSGDLSVYWYQQSLDQGLQFLIQYYNGEERAKGNILERFSAQQFPDLHSELNLSSLELGDSALYFCASSAGPDRADYGYTFGSGTRLTVV.

This clone was observed a handful of times. V gene TRBV5-5 combines with J gene TRBJ2-7, with a weak D call TRBD1 (5 bases). The V and J ends lost 5 bases and 0 bases respectively, with 6 bases between them. Germline V gives CDR1 SGHKS, CDR2 YYEKEE (reference sequence). The CDR3 extends over 12 amino acids. The CDR3 region is CASRQGSYEQYF. CDR3 DNA sequence: TGTGCCAGCAGGCAGGGCTCCTACGAGCAGTACTTC.

The rearrangement links TRBV7-9 to TRBJ1-1; TRBD1 agrees at 9 bases. This CDR3 comprises 13 residues. V dropped 0 bases and J dropped 11; count of bases not matched to a gene: 4. CDR1 and CDR2 (germline): SEHNR, FQNEAQ (reference sequence). CDR3 sequence reads: CASSLAGDRVAFF. For the CDR3, the DNA is TGTGCCAGCAGCTTAGCCGGGGACAGGGTGGCTTTCTTT.

The gene calls are TRBV9 and TRBJ2-2, with 11 bases matching TRBD1. The CDR3 extends over 17 amino acids. Germline assignment: CDR1 SGDLS and CDR2 YYNGEE. V dropped 3 bases and J dropped 3; count of bases not matched to a gene: 7. The CDR3 region is CASSADRGLKYTGELFF. DNA of the CDR3: TGTGCCAGCAGCGCGGACAGGGGGCTCAAGTACACCGGGGAGCTGTTTTTT.

The chain links TRBV28 to TRBJ2-7; 7 bases agree with TRBD1. Germline assignment: CDR1 MDHEN and CDR2 SYDVKM. Losses at the gene ends were 3 bases for V and 2 bases for J; bases not matched to a gene: 10. CDR3 length: 16 residues. The DNA of the CDR3 is TGTGCCAGCAGTTTGACCCTACAGGGGCCTACCTACGAGCAGTACTTC. Protein: CASSLTLQGPTYEQYF.

This clone is medium-sized by share. The chain combines TRBV27 with TRBJ2-1; D unresolved. The CDR3 totals 11 residues. Trimming took off 5 bases at V and 4 bases at J, with 3 bases between the two ends. In germline, CDR1 is MNHEY, CDR2 SMNVEV (reference sequence). The CDR3 DNA sequence: TGTGCCAGCAGTACATACAATGAGCAGTTCTTC. This encodes CASSTYNEQFF.

The J gene is TRBJ2-1, the V gene TRBV7-2, with 8 bases fitting TRBD2. Per germline, CDR1 SGHTA and CDR2 FQGNSA. This CDR3 comprises 16 residues. With V trimmed by 4 bases and J by 3 bases, 8 bases remained unmatched. The DNA of the CDR3 is TGTGCCAGCAGCTCCCCTCAGCGGGAGATCTACAATGAGCAGTTCTTC. It translates to CASSSPQREIYNEQFF.

V is TRBV6-5 and J is TRBJ1-1, with 7 bases lining up with TRBD1. This CDR3 is 15 amino acids long. With 0 bases clipped from V and 0 bases from J, the junction kept 1 base outside the gene matches. Germline V gene data show CDR1 as MNHEY and CDR2 as SVGAGI. The CDR3 bases are TGTGCCAGCAGTTACTCGACAGGGATGAACACTGAAGCTTTCTTT. Its protein product is CASSYSTGMNTEAFF.

The chain employs TRBV9 and TRBJ1-1; TRBD1 matches 8 bases. Looked up from germline, CDR1 is SGDLS and CDR2 is YYNGEE. The V segment lost 0 bases and the J segment 10 bases; nucleotides outside the gene matches: 11. This CDR3 is built from 15 residues. DNA for the CDR3: TGTGCCAGCAGCGTAGGGTCAGGGGGCAACCTCGGAGCTTTCTTT. Its protein product is CASSVGSGGNLGAFF.

The genes are TRBV6-6 and TRBJ2-2, with a possible D match to TRBD1 (6 bases). V gave up 0 bases and J gave up 6 bases, with 8 bases separating them. From germline, CDR1 is MNHNY and CDR2 SVGAGI (reference sequence). This CDR3 region has 14 residues. CDR3 DNA: TGTGCCAGCAGTTACTCGAACAGGGCCGGGGAGCTGTTTTTT. Amino acid sequence: CASSYSNRAGELFF.

The chain couples TRBV27 to TRBJ1-1, with a weak D call TRBD1 (5 bases). Trimming left V 7 bases short and J 3 bases short, with 12 bases between. Germline lookup yields CDR1 MNHEY and CDR2 SMNVEV (reference sequence). The CDR3 extends over 13 amino acids. The CDR3: CASTGRAHTEAFF. The CDR3 DNA reads as TGTGCCAGCACAGGCAGGGCTCACACTGAAGCTTTCTTT.

The chain links TRBV7-8 to TRBJ1-4; a possible D gene is TRBD1 (6 bases). The CDR3 is made up of 16 amino acids. The germline V and J ends were trimmed by 5 bases and 5 bases, with 18 bases remaining between them. Germline V lookup: CDR1 SGHVS, CDR2 FQNEAQ. CDR3 DNA: TGTGCCAGCAGCGCCACCGACAGGCCCCTCAATGAAAAACTGTTTTTT. Its protein is CASSATDRPLNEKLFF.

This clone was counted a single time. The chain couples TRBV2 to TRBJ2-1, with D possibly being TRBD1 (5 bases). This CDR3 has 13 residues. Germline values: CDR1 SNHLY, CDR2 FYNNEI. Trimming stripped 4 bases from V and 8 bases from J, with 12 bases between. The CDR3 region is CASSGAGWDEQFF. DNA for the CDR3: TGTGCCAGCAGTGGGGCAGGGTGGGATGAGCAGTTCTTC.

The genes are TRBV9 and TRBJ2-1; D remains ambiguous. The CDR3 length is 13 residues. Trimming took off 0 bases at V and 4 bases at J, with 5 bases between the two ends. Germline V CDR1 and CDR2: SGDLS, YYNGEE. The CDR3 DNA sequence: TGTGCCAGCAGCGTAGGAACTTACAATGAGCAGTTCTTC. Encoded protein: CASSVGTYNEQFF.

This chain connects TRBV19 to TRBJ1-2, with D unresolved. This CDR3 comprises 15 residues. Trimming left V 2 bases short and J 4 bases short, with 14 bases between. CDR1 and CDR2 (germline): LNHDA, SQIVND (reference sequence). CDR3 loop: CASSISMGVGYGYTF. CDR3 DNA: TGTGCCAGTAGTATATCTATGGGCGTTGGCTATGGCTACACCTTC. Combining the CDR3 with reference TRBV19 and TRBJ1-2 gives the whole variable domain DGGITQSPKYLFRKEGQNVTLSCEQNLNHDAMYWYRQDPGQGLRLIYYSQIVNDFQKGDIAEGYSVSREKKESFPLTVTSAQKNPTAFYLCASSISMGVGYGYTFGSGTRLTVV.

The chain links TRBV29-1 to TRBJ2-1, with D possibly TRBD1 on 6 matching bases. The CDR3 totals 14 residues. V gave up 5 bases and J gave up 6 bases, with 17 bases separating them. Germline values: CDR1 SQVTM, CDR2 ANQGSEA. CDR3 sequence (DNA): TGCAGCGTTCCATCTCGGACAGCCGGCAATGAGCAGTTCTTC. It specifies CSVPSRTAGNEQFF.

The V call is TRBV29-1, the J call TRBJ1-2, with D possibly matching TRBD1 (5 bases). From germline, CDR1 is SQVTM and CDR2 ANQGSEA. The CDR3 has 14 residues. V was shortened by 6 bases and J by 4 bases, with 18 bases between the two germline ends. Here the CDR3 reads CSVTIDSFSYGYTF. The CDR3 nucleotides read TGCAGCGTAACGATCGACAGTTTCAGCTATGGCTACACCTTC. The full variable domain, its missing parts supplied by reference TRBV29-1 and TRBJ1-2, is SAVISQKPSRDICQRGTSLTIQCQVDSQVTMMFWYRQQPGQSLTLIATANQGSEATYESGFVIDKFPISRPNLTFSTLTVSNMSPEDSSIYLCSVTIDSFSYGYTFGSGTRLTVV.

The CDR3 DNA reads as TGTGCCAGCAGCGTAAGTCTGACACACAATGAGCAGTTCTTC. Residues: CASSVSLTHNEQFF. The gene calls are TRBV9 and TRBJ2-1; D remains ambiguous. The CDR3 spans 14 residues. Germline values: CDR1 SGDLS, CDR2 YYNGEE. V lost 1 base and J lost 5, with 10 bases in between.

V gene TRBV4-1 combines with J gene TRBJ2-5; 8 positions match TRBD2. Germline V gene data show CDR1 as MGHRA and CDR2 as YSYEKL. V lost 1 base and J lost 2; bases outside the gene matches: 9. The CDR3 contains 17 residues. CDR3 DNA: TGCGCCAGCAGCCAAGGGAACCCGGGGGGGCGGCAAGAGACCCAGTACTTC. As protein: CASSQGNPGGRQETQYF.

The table lists this clone with a count of one. The chain's CDR3 is CASSPSPTGERDNEKLFF. The CDR3 nucleotides read TGCGCCAGCTCCCCCAGCCCGACAGGGGAAAGGGATAATGAAAAACTGTTTTTT. The J gene is TRBJ1-4, the V gene TRBV5-1, with 8 bases aligning to TRBD1. Germline V CDR1 and CDR2: SGHRS, YFSETQ. V shed 7 bases and J 4 bases; nucleotides not matched to a gene: 18. This CDR3 comprises 18 residues.

The chain links TRBV2 to TRBJ1-2; TRBD1 matches at 7 bases. The CDR3 loop spans 15 amino acids. Germline trimming cut 6 bases from V and 2 bases from J; bases unmatched to any gene: 9. The V gene's germline CDR1 is SNHLY and CDR2 FYNNEI. The CDR3: CASRETQGWNYGYTF. The CDR3 nucleotides read TGTGCCAGCAGGGAGACACAGGGGTGGAACTATGGCTACACCTTC.

The chain recombines TRBV6-5 with TRBJ1-1; TRBD1 aligns across 9 bases. The CDR3 is 13 amino acids. CDR1 and CDR2 from the germline V gene are MNHEY and SVGAGI. Unmatched junction bases numbered 4, after V lost 6 bases and J lost 5 bases. The CDR3 reads CASRTGGTTEAFF. CDR3 DNA: TGTGCCAGCAGGACAGGGGGAACTACTGAAGCTTTCTTT.

V usage is TRBV2 and J usage is TRBJ2-3; D gene ambiguous. Germline assignment: CDR1 SNHLY and CDR2 FYNNEI. The CDR3 spans 13 residues. Trimming took off 3 bases at V and 2 bases at J, with 6 bases between the two ends. In DNA form, the CDR3 reads TGTGCCAGCAGTGATTTAGACACAGATACGCAGTATTTT. Its protein is CASSDLDTDTQYF.

The chain couples TRBV10-3 to TRBJ2-7; 9 nucleotides line up with TRBD1. This CDR3 comprises 15 residues. J lost 2 bases, V lost 0 bases, and 2 bases had no gene match. Germline CDR1 and CDR2: ENHRY and SYGVKD. The CDR3 DNA is TGTGCCATCAGTGAGTCGGGACAGGGAACCTACGAGCAGTACTTC. It translates to CAISESGQGTYEQYF.

This chain connects TRBV11-3 to TRBJ1-2, with 8 bases fitting TRBD1. J was trimmed by 2 bases and V by 1 base; bases with no gene match: 12. CDR1 is SGHNT, CDR2 YENEEA, per germline. This CDR3 is built from 18 residues. The CDR3 protein is CASSLGPGQEVPNYGYTF. Written as DNA, the CDR3 is TGTGCCAGCAGCTTAGGGCCGGGACAGGAAGTACCGAACTATGGCTACACCTTC.